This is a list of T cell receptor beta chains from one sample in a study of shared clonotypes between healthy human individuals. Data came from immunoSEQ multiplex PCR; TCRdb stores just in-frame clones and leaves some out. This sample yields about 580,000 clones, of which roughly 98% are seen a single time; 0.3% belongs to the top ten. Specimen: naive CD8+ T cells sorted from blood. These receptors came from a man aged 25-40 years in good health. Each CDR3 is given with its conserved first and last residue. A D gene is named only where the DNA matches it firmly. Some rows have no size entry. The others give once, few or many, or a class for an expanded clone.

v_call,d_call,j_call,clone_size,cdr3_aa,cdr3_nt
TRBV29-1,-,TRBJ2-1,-,CSVEDGRASGEQFF,TGCAGCGTTGAAGACGGTCGGGCGTCCGGTGAGCAGTTCTTC
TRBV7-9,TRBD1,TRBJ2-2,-,CASSPVQGALGELFF,TGTGCCAGCAGCCCGGTCCAGGGGGCTCTCGGGGAGCTGTTTTTT
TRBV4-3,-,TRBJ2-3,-,CASSHEPGPRSTDTQYF,TGCGCCAGCAGCCACGAACCGGGACCTAGAAGCACAGATACGCAGTATTTT
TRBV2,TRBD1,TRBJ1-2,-,CASTGTGGRGYTF,TGTGCCAGCACCGGGACAGGGGGGAGGGGCTACACCTTC
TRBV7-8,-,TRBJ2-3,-,CASSLAHRGGTDTQYF,TGTGCCAGCAGCTTAGCGCATCGAGGGGGCACAGATACGCAGTATTTT
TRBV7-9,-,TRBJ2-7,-,CASSHGGPSYEQYF,TGTGCCAGCAGCCACGGGGGCCCGTCCTACGAGCAGTACTTC
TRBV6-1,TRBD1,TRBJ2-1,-,CASSRDRLYNEQFF,TGTGCCAGCAGCAGGGACAGACTCTACAATGAGCAGTTCTTC
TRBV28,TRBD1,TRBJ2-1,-,CASSEGQGAISYNEQFF,TGTGCCAGCAGTGAGGGACAGGGGGCGATCTCCTACAATGAGCAGTTCTTC
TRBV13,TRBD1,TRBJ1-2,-,CASSPAVGQGDYGYTF,TGTGCCAGCAGCCCAGCAGTTGGGCAGGGGGACTATGGCTACACCTTC
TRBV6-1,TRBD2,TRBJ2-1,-,CASSDSTGGWNEQFF,TGTGCCAGCAGTGATAGTACGGGAGGGTGGAATGAGCAGTTCTTC
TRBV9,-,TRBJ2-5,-,CASSYPDIQETQYF,TGTGCCAGCAGCTACCCGGACATCCAAGAGACCCAGTACTTC
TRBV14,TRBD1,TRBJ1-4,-,CASSRTGANEKLFF,TGTGCCAGCAGCCGGACAGGGGCAAATGAAAAACTGTTTTTT
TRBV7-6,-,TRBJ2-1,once,CASSLRSYNEQFF,TGTGCCAGCAGCTTGCGCTCCTACAATGAGCAGTTCTTC
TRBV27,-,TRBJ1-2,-,CASSSGANYGYTF,TGTGCCAGCAGTTCCGGGGCTAACTATGGCTACACCTTC
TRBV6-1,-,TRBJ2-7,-,CASKGIAYEQYF,TGTGCCAGCAAGGGTATAGCCTACGAGCAGTACTTC
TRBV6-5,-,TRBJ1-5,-,CASPWGKPQHF,TGTGCCAGCCCGTGGGGGAAGCCCCAGCATTTT
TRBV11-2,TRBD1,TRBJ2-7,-,CASGINRGKQYF,TGTGCCAGCGGAATCAACAGGGGTAAGCAGTACTTC
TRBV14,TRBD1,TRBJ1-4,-,CASSQVRGRAEKLFF,TGTGCCAGCAGCCAAGTCAGGGGGCGAGCTGAAAAACTGTTTTTT
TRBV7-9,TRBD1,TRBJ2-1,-,CASSLAGAGDSEQFF,TGTGCCAGCAGCTTAGCAGGAGCAGGGGACAGTGAGCAGTTCTTC
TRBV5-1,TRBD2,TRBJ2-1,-,CATQIRPGLASTLSYNEQFF,TGCGCCACTCAAATCAGACCGGGACTAGCGTCTACTTTGTCCTACAATGAGCAGTTCTTC
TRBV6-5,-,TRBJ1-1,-,CASSQGVLNTEAFF,TGTGCCAGCAGCCAGGGAGTTCTGAACACTGAAGCTTTCTTT
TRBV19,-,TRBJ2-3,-,CASSPPFRTDTQYF,TGTGCCAGTAGTCCCCCTTTCCGCACAGATACGCAGTATTTT